Presented here are 11 T cell receptor beta chains from one specimen sequenced in a study of blood T cells in healthy people across ages. A J-beta primer mix and a sample-barcoded 5' primer were used in a second PCR of about 6 to 12 cycles. TCRdb recomputed calls from the 5' RACE reads with MiXCR, one row per CDR3 protein. The profile shows around 1.1 million distinct CDR3 sequences, 35% to 40% of them singletons. What was sequenced was blood. These receptors were collected from a man aged 18 to 35 in good health.

This clonotype has just a few counts. The chain is built from TRBV4-1 and TRBJ1-2; 10 bases map to TRBD1. This CDR3 spans 15 amino acids. J gave up 8 bases and V 1 base, and 7 bases lay outside the gene matches. CDR1 and CDR2 (germline): MGHRA, YSYEKL. CDR3 nucleotides: TGCGCCAGCAGCCAAGGGGGACAGGGGCGACCCGGCTACACCTTC. Translated, it gives CASSQGGQGRPGYTF.

The J gene is TRBJ1-2, the V gene TRBV14; 9 nucleotides agree with TRBD1. The CDR3 contains 16 residues. V lost 1 base, J lost 7 bases, and 10 bases stayed unmatched. Germline-derived CDR1 and CDR2 are SGHDN and FVKESK. CDR3 residues: CASSQGSGTGFVGYTF. CDR3 nucleotides: TGTGCCAGCAGCCAAGGAAGCGGGACAGGGTTCGTTGGCTACACCTTC. The full variable domain, with the rest looked up from reference TRBV14 and TRBJ1-2, is EAGVTQFPSHSVIEKGQTVTLRCDPISGHDNLYWYRRVMGKEIKFLLHFVKESKQDESGMPNNRFLAERTGGTYSTLKVQPAELEDSGVYFCASSQGSGTGFVGYTFGSGTRLTVV.

There are a few counts of this clonotype. V and J are TRBV20-1 and TRBJ1-5; D ambiguous. The CDR3 runs to 13 residues. The V end lost 4 bases, the J end lost 4 bases, and 11 bases lay between the germline ends. Germline V gene lookup returns CDR1 DFQATT and CDR2 SNEGSKA (reference sequence). The CDR3 spells CSATPWSNQPQHF. The CDR3 region has the DNA TGCAGTGCTACCCCCTGGTCAAATCAGCCCCAGCATTTT.

The gene calls are TRBV19 and TRBJ1-1; D is ambiguous. Germline V gives CDR1 LNHDA, CDR2 SQIVND (reference sequence). CDR3 size: 14 residues. V was trimmed by 2 bases and J by 7 bases, leaving 14 bases between them. The CDR3 coding sequence is TGTGCCAGTAGTATATCCGGGGATACAAATGAAGCTTTCTTT. Protein: CASSISGDTNEAFF.

This chain uses TRBV18 with TRBJ2-5, with 7 bases that match TRBD2. Germline-derived CDR1 and CDR2 are KGHSH and LQKENI. The CDR3 runs to 16 residues. The V segment lost 2 bases and the J segment 5 bases; nucleotides outside the gene matches: 11. The CDR3 bases are TGTGCCAGCTCACCATTGCCGGGGCTAGCGGATGAGACCCAGTACTTC. Translating gives CASSPLPGLADETQYF. The full variable domain, with the rest looked up from reference TRBV18 and TRBJ2-5, is NAGVMQNPRHLVRRRGQEARLRCSPMKGHSHVYWYRQLPEEGLKFMVYLQKENIIDESGMPKERFSAEFPKEGPSILRIQQVVRGDSAAYFCASSPLPGLADETQYFGPGTRLLVL.

The CDR3 spells CASSLAGQIMNTEAFF. In nucleotides, the CDR3 is TGTGCCAGCAGTTTAGCCGGACAGATCATGAACACTGAAGCTTTCTTT. The chain joins TRBV12-3 or TRBV12-4 to TRBJ1-1; possibly TRBD1 for D (6 bases). Trimming took off 0 bases at V and 0 bases at J, with 11 bases between the two ends. The CDR3 sequence is 16 residues long.

The J gene is TRBJ2-7, the V gene TRBV7-2; D is perhaps TRBD1 (6 bases). V was trimmed by 3 bases and J by 2 bases, leaving 14 bases between them. The CDR3 totals 15 residues. Germline CDR1 is SGHTA and CDR2 is FQGNSA. The CDR3 coding sequence is TGTGCCAGCAGCTTCAGTGGAGGACAGACCTACGAGCAGTACTTC. This translates into CASSFSGGQTYEQYF.

The rearrangement joins TRBV4-1 to TRBJ1-5; the D gene is possibly TRBD1 (6 bases). Germline CDR1 and CDR2: MGHRA and YSYEKL. CDR3 size: 17 residues. The V end was cut by 1 base, the J end by 7 bases, with 20 bases between. The CDR3 DNA is TGCGCCAGCAGCCAAGGGTTCAGGGGTGCAGTTTGGCAGCCCCAGCATTTT. Amino acid sequence: CASSQGFRGAVWQPQHF.

This chain links TRBV12-3 or TRBV12-4 with TRBJ2-2; D call uncertain. Trimming left V 6 bases short and J 8 bases short, with 10 bases between. This CDR3 contains 12 residues. The DNA of the CDR3 is TGTGCCAGCAGCTCCGGGTTGGGGGAGCTGTTTTTT. Translating it yields CASSSGLGELFF.

CDR3 protein: CASSLVRVSTNEKLFF. The CDR3 DNA sequence: TGTGCCAGCAGCTTAGTCCGGGTGTCAACTAATGAAAAACTGTTTTTT. V gene TRBV7-9 combines with J gene TRBJ1-4; D uncertain. Germline V gene data show CDR1 as SEHNR and CDR2 as FQNEAQ (reference sequence). The CDR3 spans 16 residues. V was trimmed by 1 base and J by 0 bases, leaving 9 bases between them.

The V call is TRBV10-3, the J call TRBJ2-5; D may be TRBD1 (6 bases). The V and J ends lost 8 bases and 5 bases respectively, with 18 bases between them. The CDR3 spans 14 residues. Germline V gives CDR1 ENHRY, CDR2 SYGVKD. The CDR3 DNA is TGTGCCATCGCTAGGGACGAACAGGGCGAGACCCAGTACTTC. Its protein is CAIARDEQGETQYF.